Below, 18 T cell receptor beta chains from the same sample are listed, as sequenced in a study of blood T cells in healthy people across ages. A second PCR of 7 to 11 cycles used a sample-barcoded 5' primer and a J-beta primer mix. Via MiXCR, TCRdb re-called the 5' RACE reads, giving one row per CDR3 protein. The sample contains some 1.4 million distinct CDR3 sequences, 42% of which appear only once. Sequenced: blood. These receptors all stem from a woman aged 18-29 years in good health.

The genes are TRBV7-9 and TRBJ2-1; 8 bases agree with TRBD1. Losses at the gene ends were 1 base for V and 10 bases for J; bases not matched to a gene: 15. The CDR3 has 17 amino acids. Germline V lookup: CDR1 SEHNR, CDR2 FQNEAQ (reference sequence). CDR3 amino acids: CASSLVPGRGLHREQFF. DNA of the CDR3: TGTGCCAGCAGCTTAGTCCCTGGCAGGGGGCTTCATCGGGAGCAGTTCTTC.

This clonotype occurred a few times. V gene TRBV9 combines with J gene TRBJ2-1; 12 bases are a match to TRBD2. The V segment lost 4 bases and the J segment 7 bases; nucleotides outside the gene matches: 9. The germline gives CDR1 SGDLS, CDR2 YYNGEE. This CDR3 has 16 residues. CDR3 DNA sequence: TGTGCCAGCAGCCCCGAGACTAGCGGGGGAGCGAATGAGCAGTTCTTC. Translation gives CASSPETSGGANEQFF.

The chain joins TRBV27 to TRBJ2-7, with 7 positions matching TRBD1. The V and J ends lost 5 bases and 0 bases, in that order; junction bases with no gene match: 16. The CDR3 contains 18 residues. The germline V gene has CDR1 MNHEY and CDR2 SMNVEV (reference sequence). The CDR3 spells CASSPDRNGLPLSYEQYF. CDR3 sequence (DNA): TGTGCCAGCAGTCCGGACAGGAACGGACTGCCTCTCTCCTACGAGCAGTACTTC.

There are a few counts of this clonotype. The chain carries TRBV12-3 or TRBV12-4 and TRBJ2-1, with 15 nucleotides matching TRBD2. V lost 3 bases and J lost 9; bases outside the gene matches: 3. The CDR3 spans 15 residues. The CDR3, as DNA: TGTGCCAGCAGTTTGGGGACTAGCGGGAGGACTGAGCAGTTCTTC. Translation: CASSLGTSGRTEQFF.

V and J are TRBV7-2 and TRBJ1-1; TRBD1 matches at 9 bases. J lost 4 bases, V lost 5 bases, and 5 bases had no gene match. CDR1 and CDR2 (germline): SGHTA, FQGNSA. The CDR3 is 14 residues long. The CDR3 sequence: CASSRRDRVTEAFF. The CDR3 nucleotides read TGTGCCAGCAGCCGCCGGGACAGGGTCACTGAAGCTTTCTTT.

The chain is built from TRBV15 and TRBJ2-1, with TRBD2 matching over 10 bases. Trimming cost V 0 bases and J 8 bases; bases outside gene matches: 13. Germline V lookup: CDR1 LNHNV, CDR2 YYDKDF (reference sequence). The CDR3 consists of 18 residues. Here the CDR3 reads CATSRDSSGSGVSDEQFF. The DNA of the CDR3 is TGTGCCACCAGCAGAGATTCTAGCGGGAGCGGGGTATCGGATGAGCAGTTCTTC.

The chain joins TRBV20-1 to TRBJ2-5; a possible D gene is TRBD1 (6 bases). The CDR3 totals 14 residues. Trimming pared 1 base from V and 5 bases from J, leaving 14 bases between. CDR1 is DFQATT and CDR2 is SNEGSKA in the germline V gene (reference sequence). The CDR3 DNA follows: TGCAGTGCTAGAGTGGGACAAGTCATGGAGACCCAGTACTTC. Its protein product is CSARVGQVMETQYF.

The chain combines TRBV20-1 with TRBJ2-1, with TRBD2 matching 9 bases. The J segment lost 8 bases and the V segment lost 6 bases, leaving 17 bases of the junction unmatched. The CDR3 contains 16 residues. Per germline, CDR1 DFQATT and CDR2 SNEGSKA (reference sequence). CDR3 nucleotides: TGCAGTGCCCCTAATTTAGCGGGAGTCGGTAGAGATGAGCAGTTCTTC. It translates to CSAPNLAGVGRDEQFF.

V is TRBV7-9 and J is TRBJ1-5, with 7 bases fitting TRBD1. CDR1 is SEHNR and CDR2 is FQNEAQ in the germline V gene (reference sequence). The CDR3 spans 17 residues. Germline trimming cut 1 base from V and 4 bases from J; bases unmatched to any gene: 10. The CDR3 here is CASSLGLGQLSNQPQHF. The CDR3 DNA follows: TGTGCCAGCAGCTTAGGGTTGGGACAGCTTAGTAATCAGCCCCAGCATTTT.

This sequence joins TRBV6-6 and TRBJ2-1; the D is unclear. Deletions cut 0 bases from V and 4 bases from J, with 7 bases between. The CDR3 loop spans 14 amino acids. CDR1 MNHNY and CDR2 SVGAGI come from the germline V gene (reference sequence). The DNA for the CDR3 is TGTGCCAGCAGTTACTCGGTACTATACAATGAGCAGTTCTTC. It encodes CASSYSVLYNEQFF.

This clonotype was detected a few times. The V gene is TRBV6-5, the J gene TRBJ2-5, with 7 bases that match TRBD1. The CDR3 consists of 16 residues. The junction had 20 bases not matched to a gene; V was cut back by 5 bases and J by 11 bases. From germline, CDR1 is MNHEY and CDR2 SVGAGI. The CDR3 DNA reads as TGTGCCAGCAGTCCAATAGACCGGGACAGTGGCGGAGTACAGTACTTC. It translates to CASSPIDRDSGGVQYF.

To note about this clonotype: Compared with germline, one end of the junction differs, possibly owing to a read error. The genes are TRBV27 and TRBJ2-7, with 9 nucleotides matching TRBD1. The germline V gene encodes CDR1 MNHEY and CDR2 SMNVEV (reference sequence). This CDR3 is built from 15 residues. Here the CDR3 reads CASILVGQGNYEQYF. For the CDR3, the DNA is TGTGCCAGCATTTTAGTCGGACAGGGGAACTACGAGCAGTACTTC.

The CDR3 DNA reads TGTGCCAGCAGCCAAGATGGTGGTCAGAACACCGGGGAGCTGTTTTTT. Protein product: CASSQDGGQNTGELFF. The gene calls are TRBV4-2 and TRBJ2-2; D is undetermined. This CDR3 contains 16 residues. Germline lookup yields CDR1 LGHNA and CDR2 YNFKEQ. V was clipped by 0 bases and J by 1 base, with 9 bases between them.

This clonotype was counted a few times. The genes are TRBV4-1 and TRBJ2-1; D is possibly TRBD2 (6 bases). The CDR3 runs 17 residues. Between the trimmed V and J ends, which lost 0 bases and 6 bases, there was a span of 18 bases. Germline V gene sequence: CDR1 MGHRA, CDR2 YSYEKL. CDR3 sequence: CASSQDSAGLSPNEQFF. DNA for the CDR3: TGCGCCAGCAGCCAAGATAGTGCGGGGTTGTCCCCCAATGAGCAGTTCTTC.

The V gene is TRBV2, the J gene TRBJ2-7; 8 nucleotides align to TRBD2. This CDR3 is built from 13 residues. In germline, CDR1 is SNHLY, CDR2 FYNNEI. The junction had 9 bases not matched to a gene; V was cut back by 7 bases and J by 7 bases. CDR3 DNA sequence: TGTGCCAGCACCCCTAGCGGGTCGGAGGAGCAGTACTTC. Translation gives CASTPSGSEEQYF.

The chain joins TRBV5-1 to TRBJ2-3; 13 bases match TRBD2. The germline gives CDR1 SGHRS, CDR2 YFSETQ. The V segment lost 3 bases and the J segment 2 bases; nucleotides outside the gene matches: 6. The CDR3 is 17 residues long. The CDR3, as DNA: TGCGCCAGCAGCTCCGGACTAGCGGGGGTGGTCACAGATACGCAGTATTTT. It encodes CASSSGLAGVVTDTQYF.

Of note for this clonotype: A read error may account for a junction end that differs from germline. The rearrangement joins TRBV2 to TRBJ2-1, with unresolved D. The germline V gene has CDR1 SNHLY and CDR2 FYNNEI. The CDR3 length is 12 residues. In DNA form, the CDR3 reads TGTGCCGGCAGTGAAGCGTCCACTGAGCAGTTCTTC. Its translation is CAGSEASTEQFF.

CDR3 coding DNA: TGTGCCAGCTCACCTACCCCCGTACGTGGTGGCTACACCTTC. This encodes CASSPTPVRGGYTF. The rearrangement links TRBV18 to TRBJ1-2; D is uncertain. Germline CDR1 reads KGHSH; CDR2 reads LQKENI. The CDR3 is 14 amino acids. V was cut by 3 bases and J by 7 bases, with 15 bases left in between. Full variable domain (rest looked up from reference TRBV18 and TRBJ1-2): NAGVMQNPRHLVRRRGQEARLRCSPMKGHSHVYWYRQLPEEGLKFMVYLQKENIIDESGMPKERFSAEFPKEGPSILRIQQVVRGDSAAYFCASSPTPVRGGYTFGSGTRLTVV.